Listed here are 8 T cell receptor beta chains from one sample, sequenced in a study of glioma-infiltrating T cells. The iRepertoire nested amplicon-rescue multiplex PCR amplified TCR alpha and beta CDR3s from RNA. TCRdb fed the multiplex PCR reads into MiXCR, producing one record per CDR3 protein. Of around 350,000 distinct CDR3 sequences listed, around 45% are singletons. The sample comprised glioma tissue, nonneoplastic brain tissue, or PBMCs (not recorded which). All receptors derive from a human donor with low-grade glioma or glioblastoma, undergoing nonglioma brain surgery, or in good health (not recorded which).

This clonotype was recorded many times. This sequence joins TRBV7-8 and TRBJ2-3, with D possibly being TRBD2 (5 bases). This CDR3 is built from 13 residues. The V gene's germline CDR1 is SGHVS and CDR2 FQNEAQ. V was clipped by 3 bases and J by 1 base, with 5 bases between them. Here the CDR3 DNA reads TGTGCCAGCAGCTTTAGCGGCACAGATACGCAGTATTTT. It yields the protein CASSFSGTDTQYF.

This clonotype appeared a few times. This chain uses TRBV4-1 with TRBJ1-2, with a weak D call TRBD1 (5 bases). The CDR3 loop spans 14 amino acids. Between the trimmed V and J ends, which lost 4 bases and 4 bases, there was a span of 13 bases. The germline V gene encodes CDR1 MGHRA and CDR2 YSYEKL. The CDR3 sequence is CASSPTEGSYGYTF. In nucleotides, the CDR3 is TGCGCCAGCAGCCCGACAGAGGGAAGCTATGGCTACACCTTC.

This sequence joins TRBV7-2 and TRBJ2-3; TRBD2 agrees at 9 bases. This CDR3 contains 16 residues. V was pared by 1 base and J by 3 bases, with 5 bases of the junction left unmatched. Looked up from germline, CDR1 is SGHTA and CDR2 is FQGNSA. CDR3 coding DNA: TGTGCCAGCAGCTTAGTCGCGCGGGAGGGTACAGATACGCAGTATTTT. It specifies CASSLVAREGTDTQYF.

This clonotype has at least ten counts. V usage is TRBV6-1 and J usage is TRBJ1-1; 8 nucleotides agree with TRBD1. V dropped 11 bases and J dropped 5; count of bases not matched to a gene: 10. The CDR3 has 13 residues. In germline, CDR1 is MNHNS, CDR2 SASEGT. CDR3 sequence reads: CAARDGTGTEAFF. For the CDR3, the DNA is TGTGCCGCCAGAGACGGGACAGGAACTGAAGCTTTCTTT.

As for this clonotype: A junction end diverges from the germline sequence, so it may reflect a read error. This chain links TRBV20-1 with TRBJ2-3, with TRBD1 matching over 9 bases. The CDR3 is made up of 17 amino acids. Germline lookup yields CDR1 DFQATT and CDR2 SNEGSKA (reference sequence). The CDR3 loop reads CSAGDWDRAKSTDTQYF. The CDR3 DNA reads TGCAGTGCTGGAGATTGGGACAGGGCTAAAAGCACAGATACGCAGTATTTT.

This clonotype was seen ten or more times. The chain couples TRBV6-5 to TRBJ1-5, with D possibly matching TRBD1 (6 bases). Germline V gene sequence: CDR1 MNHEY, CDR2 SVGAGI. CDR3 length equals 13 residues. V lost 0 bases to trimming and J lost 6 bases, with 6 bases between them. CDR3 in amino acids: CASSYSTGQPQHF. Written as DNA, the CDR3 is TGTGCCAGCAGTTACTCGACAGGTCAGCCCCAGCATTTT.

Many counts were recorded for this clonotype. The gene calls are TRBV20-1 and TRBJ2-7, with D perhaps matching TRBD1 (5 bases). Germline lookup yields CDR1 DFQATT and CDR2 SNEGSKA (reference sequence). The CDR3 is 11 amino acids. V was pared by 3 bases and J by 3 bases, with 6 bases between. The CDR3 here is CSASRVYEQYF. The CDR3 nucleotides are TGCAGTGCTAGCAGGGTCTACGAGCAGTACTTC.

This clonotype was found many times. The rearrangement uses TRBV6-1 and TRBJ2-7, with D unclear. The germline V and J ends were trimmed by 1 base and 0 bases, with 10 bases remaining between them. CDR1 is MNHNS, CDR2 SASEGT, per germline. This CDR3 is built from 15 residues. The CDR3 DNA reads as TGTGCCAGCAGTGAAGAGGCCGTGAGCTCCTACGAGCAGTACTTC. It translates to CASSEEAVSSYEQYF.